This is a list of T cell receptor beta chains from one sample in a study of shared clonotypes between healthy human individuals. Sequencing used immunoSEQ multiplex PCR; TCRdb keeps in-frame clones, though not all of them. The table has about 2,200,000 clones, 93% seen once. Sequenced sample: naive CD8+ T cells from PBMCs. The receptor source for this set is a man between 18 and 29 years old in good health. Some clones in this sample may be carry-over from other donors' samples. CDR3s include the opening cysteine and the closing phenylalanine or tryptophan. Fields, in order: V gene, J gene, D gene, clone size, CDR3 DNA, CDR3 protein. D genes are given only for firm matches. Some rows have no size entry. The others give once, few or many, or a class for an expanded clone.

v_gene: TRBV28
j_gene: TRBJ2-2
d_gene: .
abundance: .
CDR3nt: TGTGCCAGCAGGGCCCTTAACACCGGGGAGCTGTTTTTT
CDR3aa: CASRALNTGELFF

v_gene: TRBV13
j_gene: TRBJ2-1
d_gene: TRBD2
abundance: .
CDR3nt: TGTGCCAGCAGCTTATTCCTAGCGGGAGGGCCGGATGAGCAGTTCTTC
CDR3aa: CASSLFLAGGPDEQFF

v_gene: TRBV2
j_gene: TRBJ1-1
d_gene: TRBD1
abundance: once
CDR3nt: TGTGCCAGCAGGGGTGGGACAGGGACTGAAGCTTTCTTT
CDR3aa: CASRGGTGTEAFF

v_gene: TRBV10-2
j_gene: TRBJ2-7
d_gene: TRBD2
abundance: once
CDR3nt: TGCGCCAGCAGCGGGACTAGCGGTACTAACGAGCAGTACTTC
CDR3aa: CASSGTSGTNEQYF

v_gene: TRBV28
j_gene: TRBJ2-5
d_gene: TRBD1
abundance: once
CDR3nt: TGTGCCAGCAGTCCCGGGACAGAAGAGACCCAGTACTTC
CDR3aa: CASSPGTEETQYF

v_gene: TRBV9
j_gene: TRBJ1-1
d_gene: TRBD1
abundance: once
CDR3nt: TGTGCCAGCAGCCAAGCGGGGACAGGGGTACCTGAAGCTTTCTTT
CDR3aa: CASSQAGTGVPEAFF

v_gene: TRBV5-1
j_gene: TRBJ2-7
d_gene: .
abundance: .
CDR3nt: TGCGCCAGCAGCTTGGGGGGATGGATCGGGGTTTACGAGCAGTACTTC
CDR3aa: CASSLGGWIGVYEQYF

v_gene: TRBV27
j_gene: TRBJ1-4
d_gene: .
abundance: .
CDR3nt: TGTGCCGGGGGCAGGAAATCAACTAATGAAAAACTGTTTTTT
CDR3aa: CAGGRKSTNEKLFF

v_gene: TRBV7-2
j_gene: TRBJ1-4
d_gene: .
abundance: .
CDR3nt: TGTGCCAGCAGCTTAGTTTCGGGGGACACGGATTCAACTAATGAAAAACTGTTTTTT
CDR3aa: CASSLVSGDTDSTNEKLFF

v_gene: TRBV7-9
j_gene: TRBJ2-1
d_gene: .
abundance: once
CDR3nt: TGTGCCAGCAGCCTTAGCGGATACTACAATGAGCAGTTCTTC
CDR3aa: CASSLSGYYNEQFF